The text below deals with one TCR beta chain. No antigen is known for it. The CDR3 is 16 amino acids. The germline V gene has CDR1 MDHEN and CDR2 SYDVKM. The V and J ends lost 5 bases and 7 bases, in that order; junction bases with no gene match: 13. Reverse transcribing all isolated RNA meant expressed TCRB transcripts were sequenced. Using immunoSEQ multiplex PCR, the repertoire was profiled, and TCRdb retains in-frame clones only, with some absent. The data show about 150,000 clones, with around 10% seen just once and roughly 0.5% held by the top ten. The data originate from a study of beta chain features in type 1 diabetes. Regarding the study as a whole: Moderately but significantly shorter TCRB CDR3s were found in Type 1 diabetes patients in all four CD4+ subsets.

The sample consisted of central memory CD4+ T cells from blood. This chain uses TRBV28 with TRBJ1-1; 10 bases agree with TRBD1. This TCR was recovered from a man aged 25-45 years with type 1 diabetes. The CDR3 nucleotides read TGTGCCAGCAGTCGCCCCGGGACAGGGGAATTGGGTGAAGCTTTCTTT. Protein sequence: CASSRPGTGELGEAFF.